Described below is a single TCR beta chain sequence and its context. The antigen remains unidentified. The PCR had 60 Vbeta and 13 Jbeta primers. Sequencing used immunoSEQ multiplex PCR; TCRdb keeps in-frame clones, though not all of them. Among 150,000 to 200,000 clones, more than 70% were seen once, and the ten largest hold about 1%. These data belong to a study of cytomegalovirus exposure and HLA in healthy donors. Whole-study results and caveats: As immune exposure information, only CMV serostatus was available. In a later analysis, TCR beta V- and J-gene trimming showed a link to a missense DCLRE1C variant. Researchers left out some V segments, among them TRBV6-2 and TRBV6-3, as indistinguishable. A previous analysis found most TCR beta V segments productive roughly 87% or roughly 30% of the time.

V lost 3 bases, J lost 6 bases, and 29 bases lay in between. Germline V gives CDR1 LGHNA, CDR2 YNFKEQ. This CDR3 comprises 19 residues. Sequenced: PBMCs. The clonotype comes from a woman aged 35 to 49 in good health and CMV-seronegative. The rearrangement links TRBV4-2 to TRBJ1-1, with D possibly matching TRBD1 (6 bases). The CDR3 is CASSHHGAGATSKRAEAFF. The CDR3 DNA sequence: TGTGCCAGCAGCCATCATGGGGCAGGGGCCACGAGTAAACGGGCTGAAGCTTTCTTT.